This TCR beta chain was sequenced during a study of T-cell reconstitution after alpha-beta-depleted transplantation in children. Study-wide points: One year after transplant, T-cell counts and diversity came mostly from newly produced T cells. Several hundred expanded graft clones reportedly supplied alpha-beta T cells about two months after transplant. Some patients owed their high day-60 TCRbeta diversity to surviving recipient T cells and thymic progenitors.

Trimming cost V 3 bases and J 0 bases, with 15 bases left between them. There are 17 residues in the CDR3. With regard to this clonotype: What it binds is not known.

Preparation of the TCRbeta library was carried out with unique molecular identifiers. TCRdb called the PCR reads again in MiXCR, with one record for every CDR3 protein. The sample holds fewer than 700,000 distinct CDR3 sequences, over 10% seen once. The input for sequencing was PBMCs, mostly from graft donor cells, taken 360 days after TCRalphabeta/CD19-depleted stem cell transplant. This sequence originates from a male patient younger than 18 who had a stem cell transplant for acute myeloid leukemia, so the T cells may come from the graft donor. The chain combines TRBV12-3 or TRBV12-4 with TRBJ1-3; D is unclear. CDR3 sequence: CASSFGRTHFSGNTIYF. CDR3 DNA sequence: TGTGCCAGCAGTTTTGGACGGACCCACTTCTCTGGAAACACCATATATTTT.